The next 31 T cell receptor beta chains were all read from a single sample in a study of blood T cell repertoires in COVID-19. TCRdb's copy holds only in-frame clones and misses some; the assay was immunoSEQ multiplex PCR. The table records about 260,000 clones, approximately 81% of them present only once. The sample comprised peripheral blood. These receptors all come from a man between 60 and 75 years old with acute or convalescent COVID-19.

The chain is built from TRBV5-6 and TRBJ1-2; D gene ambiguous. Per the germline V gene, CDR1 is SGHDT and CDR2 is YYEEEE. The CDR3 has 19 residues. V lost 0 bases, J lost 6 bases, and 27 bases lay in between. In nucleotides, the CDR3 is TGTGCCAGCAGCTTGGGGACTTTTCGATTTACAGTGACAACAGATGGCTACACCTTC. Translated: CASSLGTFRFTVTTDGYTF.

This clone was detected once. This rearrangement joins TRBV6-2 or TRBV6-3 to TRBJ2-7, with 12 bases identical to TRBD1. The CDR3 consists of 14 residues. V was pared by 2 bases and J by 6 bases, with 2 bases of the junction left unmatched. Germline loops: CDR1 MNHEY, CDR2 SVGEGT. The CDR3 region is CASSYGGQGAEQYF. The CDR3 DNA is TGTGCCAGCAGTTACGGGGGACAGGGGGCCGAGCAGTACTTC.

V usage is TRBV6-5 and J usage is TRBJ1-6; the D is unclear. V was cut by 6 bases and J by 9 bases, with 15 bases left in between. This CDR3 comprises 14 residues. Germline V gene data show CDR1 as MNHEY and CDR2 as SVGAGI. CDR3 region: CASRTAVTGSPLHF. Written as DNA, the CDR3 is TGTGCCAGCAGGACGGCGGTTACGGGTTCACCCCTCCACTTT.

The rearrangement joins TRBV29-1 to TRBJ2-1, with TRBD2 identical over 13 bases. CDR3 length: 15 amino acids. Per germline, CDR1 SQVTM and CDR2 ANQGSEA. V gave up 5 bases and J gave up 6 bases; unmatched junction bases: 7. The CDR3 reads CSVWKLAGGSNEQFF. In DNA, the CDR3 is TGCAGCGTTTGGAAACTAGCGGGGGGGAGCAATGAGCAGTTCTTC.

This clone was detected once. In DNA, the CDR3 is TGTGCCAGCAGCTTGAGAACTAGCGGGAACCCCAATGAGCAGTTCTTC. Translation: CASSLRTSGNPNEQFF. This chain connects TRBV7-2 to TRBJ2-1; the match to TRBD2 covers 10 bases. The CDR3 runs to 16 residues. The V gene end was trimmed by 3 bases and the J gene end by 6 bases; junction bases not matched to a gene: 8. Germline CDR1 reads SGHTA; CDR2 reads FQGNSA.

The J gene is TRBJ2-2, the V gene TRBV10-1, with a tentative D call TRBD2 (6 bases). Between the trimmed V and J ends, which lost 3 bases and 3 bases, there was a span of 8 bases. CDR3 length: 14 amino acids. Germline-derived CDR1 and CDR2 are WNHNN and SYGVQD (reference sequence). The CDR3 DNA reads as TGCGCCAGCAGTGAATGGGGGGACACCGGGGAGCTGTTTTTT. This encodes CASSEWGDTGELFF.

Points on this clone: The same CDR3 is also encoded by other DNA sequences in this sample. The chain carries TRBV7-2 and TRBJ2-7, with D maybe TRBD2 (6 bases). The germline V gene has CDR1 SGHTA and CDR2 FQGNSA. Deletions cut 6 bases from V and 0 bases from J, with 6 bases between. The CDR3 consists of 12 residues. CDR3 residues: CASRRDSYEQYF. In DNA form, the CDR3 reads TGTGCCAGCAGGCGGGACTCCTACGAGCAGTACTTC.

This clone has more than one count but fewer than ten. V usage is TRBV5-1 and J usage is TRBJ1-2; 7 bases are shared with TRBD1. Per the germline V gene, CDR1 is SGHRS and CDR2 is YFSETQ. This CDR3 is 15 amino acids long. The V gene end was trimmed by 0 bases and the J gene end by 1 base; junction bases not matched to a gene: 3. In nucleotides, the CDR3 is TGCGCCAGCAGCTTGGGGGACAGCTATAACTATGGCTACACCTTC. It specifies CASSLGDSYNYGYTF.

The chain recombines TRBV6-5 with TRBJ2-1; 7 nucleotides line up with TRBD2. Germline V gene data show CDR1 as MNHEY and CDR2 as SVGAGI. This CDR3 is built from 12 residues. The ends lost 2 bases at V and 10 bases at J; junction bases unmatched: 2. The CDR3 sequence is CASSYASGEQFF. The CDR3 bases are TGTGCCAGCAGTTACGCTAGCGGCGAGCAGTTCTTC.

The V call is TRBV6-5, the J call TRBJ2-7; D might be TRBD2 (5 bases). This CDR3 is built from 15 residues. The V gene lost 0 bases and the J gene lost 3 bases, with 12 bases spanning the gap. The germline V gene has CDR1 MNHEY and CDR2 SVGAGI. The CDR3 nucleotides read TGTGCCAGCAGTTACTCGACGGGATGGGGCTACGAGCAGTACTTC. Protein product: CASSYSTGWGYEQYF.

The genes are TRBV3-1 (or the pseudogene TRBV3-2) and TRBJ1-5; possible D gene TRBD1, 5 bases. The V end was cut by 4 bases, the J end by 3 bases, with 16 bases between. The CDR3 is made up of 16 amino acids. CDR1 is LGHDT, CDR2 YNNKEL, per germline (reference sequence). The CDR3 is CASSPFGAFYNQPQHF. CDR3 DNA sequence: TGTGCCAGCAGCCCCTTTGGGGCCTTTTACAATCAGCCCCAGCATTTT.

The CDR3 reads CASTAGLSQNEKLFF. As DNA, the CDR3 is TGTGCCAGCACAGCGGGACTCTCCCAGAATGAAAAACTGTTTTTT. The J gene is TRBJ1-4, the V gene TRBV2; D perhaps matches TRBD1 (5 bases). This CDR3 is 15 amino acids long. Between the trimmed V and J ends, which lost 7 bases and 5 bases, there was a span of 17 bases. Germline CDR1 and CDR2: SNHLY and FYNNEI.

The genes are TRBV7-9 and TRBJ1-5, with 7 bases lining up with TRBD1. V was clipped by 3 bases and J by 4 bases; unmatched bases: 3. The CDR3 has 14 amino acids. CDR1 and CDR2 from the germline V gene are SEHNR and FQNEAQ (reference sequence). The CDR3 coding sequence is TGTGCCAGCAGCTTTGGGACAGCAAATCAGCCCCAGCATTTT. As protein: CASSFGTANQPQHF.

The count of this clone is one. J is TRBJ1-6 and V is TRBV9; 9 bases fit TRBD1. The CDR3 has 15 amino acids. The V segment lost 0 bases and the J segment 7 bases; nucleotides outside the gene matches: 2. Germline assignment: CDR1 SGDLS and CDR2 YYNGEE. CDR3 DNA sequence: TGTGCCAGCAGCGTAGGACAGGGGGAAAATTCACCCCTCCACTTT. This sequence encodes CASSVGQGENSPLHF.

The chain carries TRBV4-2 and TRBJ2-1, with 8 bases lining up with TRBD1. CDR3 size: 16 residues. The germline gives CDR1 LGHNA, CDR2 YNFKEQ. The V gene end was trimmed by 2 bases and the J gene end by 5 bases; junction bases not matched to a gene: 8. The CDR3 loop reads CASSQRDRGADNEQFF. Written as DNA, the CDR3 is TGTGCCAGCAGCCAAAGAGACAGGGGCGCGGACAATGAGCAGTTCTTC.

The rearrangement uses TRBV4-1 and TRBJ2-2; 7 bases align to TRBD1. The junction had 1 base not matched to a gene; V was cut back by 2 bases and J by 1 base. Germline CDR1 is MGHRA and CDR2 is YSYEKL. The CDR3 loop spans 15 amino acids. The CDR3, as DNA: TGCGCCAGCAGCCAAAGGGACAGGAACACCGGGGAGCTGTTTTTT. Its translation is CASSQRDRNTGELFF.

This chain uses TRBV7-9 with TRBJ2-1; no definite D call. Trimming removed 1 base at V and 6 bases at J, with 10 bases between. This CDR3 has 14 amino acids. Germline V lookup: CDR1 SEHNR, CDR2 FQNEAQ (reference sequence). CDR3: CASSLGAASNEQFF. CDR3 sequence (DNA): TGTGCCAGCAGCTTAGGTGCGGCGAGCAATGAGCAGTTCTTC.

The chain uses TRBV2 and TRBJ2-5, with TRBD1 matching over 9 bases. The CDR3 contains 14 residues. V lost 7 bases and J lost 4; bases outside the gene matches: 7. Germline V gene sequence: CDR1 SNHLY, CDR2 FYNNEI. CDR3 nucleotides: TGTGCCAGCAAAGGGGACAGGGTTGGAGAGACCCAGTACTTC. Translating it yields CASKGDRVGETQYF.

This chain connects TRBV4-1 to TRBJ1-1; D uncertain. This CDR3 comprises 14 residues. Per germline, CDR1 MGHRA and CDR2 YSYEKL. The germline V and J ends were trimmed by 0 bases and 8 bases, with 13 bases remaining between them. Here the CDR3 DNA reads TGCGCCAGCAGCCAAGAGAACACGCCCGAAGAAGCTTTCTTT. Protein sequence: CASSQENTPEEAFF.

The gene calls are TRBV7-3 and TRBJ2-1, with 8 bases identical to TRBD1. The V and J ends lost 1 base and 7 bases, in that order; junction bases with no gene match: 6. The germline V gene has CDR1 SGHTA and CDR2 FQGTGA. The CDR3 sequence is 15 residues long. Here the CDR3 reads CASSLMRQGQNEQFF. The CDR3 nucleotides read TGTGCCAGCAGCTTAATGAGACAGGGGCAGAATGAGCAGTTCTTC.

This sequence joins TRBV29-1 and TRBJ2-7, with 7 bases lining up with TRBD1. Trimming removed 6 bases from V and 0 bases from J; junction bases left unmatched: 2. Germline CDR1 is SQVTM and CDR2 is ANQGSEA. The CDR3 covers 12 residues. The CDR3 protein is CSVTGVSYEQYF. DNA for the CDR3: TGCAGCGTCACAGGGGTCTCCTACGAGCAGTACTTC.

V gene TRBV19 combines with J gene TRBJ2-5; 9 bases fit TRBD1. Trimming at V came to 3 bases and at J to 4 bases, leaving 9 bases not matched to a gene. Germline CDR1 LNHDA, CDR2 SQIVND (reference sequence). The CDR3 contains 16 residues. The CDR3 region is CASSIYSGQGRETQYF. For the CDR3, the DNA is TGTGCCAGTAGTATTTATAGCGGACAGGGGCGAGAGACCCAGTACTTC.

The genes are TRBV7-2 and TRBJ2-4; D not resolved. Germline CDR1 and CDR2: SGHTA and FQGNSA. V was shortened by 4 bases and J by 7 bases, with 20 bases between the two germline ends. CDR3 size: 16 residues. CDR3 sequence reads: CASSSHIRQLGNIQYF. DNA of the CDR3: TGTGCCAGCAGCTCCCATATAAGACAATTAGGCAACATTCAGTACTTC.

V is TRBV28 and J is TRBJ2-4; 7 positions agree with TRBD1. CDR3 length: 14 amino acids. Germline CDR1 is MDHEN and CDR2 is SYDVKM. Trimming removed 5 bases from V and 0 bases from J; junction bases left unmatched: 1. The CDR3, as DNA: TGTGCCAGCAGTGGGACAGCAGCCAAAAACATTCAGTACTTC. It is translated as CASSGTAAKNIQYF.

This sequence joins TRBV19 and TRBJ1-1; D gene uncertain. Trimming stripped 3 bases from V and 0 bases from J, with 5 bases between. The germline V gene has CDR1 LNHDA and CDR2 SQIVND (reference sequence). This CDR3 spans 13 amino acids. The CDR3: CASSIHVNTEAFF. CDR3 nucleotides: TGTGCCAGTAGTATCCATGTGAACACTGAAGCTTTCTTT.

V gene TRBV30 combines with J gene TRBJ2-1, with 8 bases matching TRBD1. The CDR3 consists of 15 residues. The trim removed 0 bases at V and 8 bases at J, leaving 9 bases unmatched. Germline V gene data show CDR1 as GTSNPN and CDR2 as SVGIG (reference sequence). The CDR3 DNA reads as TGTGCCTGGAGTGTACCAGGGGGCCGTCCCCATGAGCAGTTCTTC. Translation: CAWSVPGGRPHEQFF.

The rearrangement links TRBV27 to TRBJ2-3; perhaps TRBD2 as D (5 bases). The V gene lost 2 bases and the J gene lost 8 bases, with 14 bases spanning the gap. CDR1 and CDR2 from the germline V gene are MNHEY and SMNVEV (reference sequence). The CDR3 is 14 amino acids. CDR3 loop: CASSLRGQTATQYF. CDR3 nucleotides: TGTGCCAGCAGTTTACGGGGTCAAACGGCTACGCAGTATTTT.

This chain connects TRBV11-2 to TRBJ2-3; 7 bases agree with TRBD2. With V trimmed by 1 base and J by 1 base, 2 bases remained unmatched. Germline CDR1 and CDR2: SGHAT and FQNNGV. There are 15 residues in the CDR3. DNA for the CDR3: TGTGCCAGCAGCTTAGTGAGCGGGGGCACAGATACGCAGTATTTT. Residues: CASSLVSGGTDTQYF. The full variable domain, completed using reference TRBV11-2 and TRBJ2-3, is EAGVAQSPRYKIIEKRQSVAFWCNPISGHATLYWYQQILGQGPKLLIQFQNNGVVDDSQLPKDRFSAERLKGVDSTLKIQPAKLEDSAVYLCASSLVSGGTDTQYFGPGTRLTVL.

The chain is built from TRBV5-1 and TRBJ1-2; 7 bases fit TRBD1. The germline gives CDR1 SGHRS, CDR2 YFSETQ. The V segment lost 4 bases and the J segment 4 bases; nucleotides outside the gene matches: 7. The CDR3 covers 14 residues. The CDR3 loop reads CASSMGQKFYGYTF. The CDR3 region has the DNA TGCGCCAGCAGCATGGGACAGAAGTTCTATGGCTACACCTTC.

V gene TRBV19 combines with J gene TRBJ2-3, with 10 bases that match TRBD1. Germline CDR1 LNHDA, CDR2 SQIVND (reference sequence). The CDR3 loop spans 14 amino acids. The J segment lost 2 bases and the V segment lost 10 bases, leaving 6 bases of the junction unmatched. The CDR3 DNA is TGTGCCACTGTGGGACAGGGGTACACAGATACGCAGTATTTT. Translating it yields CATVGQGYTDTQYF.

The V and J genes are TRBV18 and TRBJ2-7; D is perhaps TRBD1 (5 bases). The CDR3 runs to 15 residues. Looked up from germline, CDR1 is KGHSH and CDR2 is LQKENI. Between the trimmed V and J ends, which lost 2 bases and 0 bases, there was a span of 11 bases. The CDR3 sequence: CASSPVSGSSYEQYF. The CDR3 DNA reads as TGTGCCAGCTCACCAGTTTCAGGGTCCTCCTACGAGCAGTACTTC.